This T cell receptor beta chain was identified in a study of graft-versus-host responses after intestinal transplantation. Study-level information: Recipients received multivisceral, liver-intestinal, or isolated intestinal transplants. The whole recipient group had anti-thymocyte globulin induction followed by tacrolimus and steroids for roughly three years.

As regards this clone: No antigen is known for it.

Germline V gene lookup returns CDR1 SGHRS and CDR2 YFSETQ. The CDR3 sequence is 12 residues long. The V end was cut by 7 bases, the J end by 2 bases, with 9 bases between. Notes on the study in general: Marrow from the recipient contained GvH clones, some of which had appeared first in ileum or blood. High graft-versus-host to host-versus-graft clonal ratios were seen in allografts of patients with graft-donor T cell macrochimerism.

Repertoires were generated with immunoSEQ multiplex PCR, while TCRdb's copy carries only in-frame clones and drops some. Here the sample spans 85,000 to 100,000 clones, around 90% being singletons. The rearrangement uses TRBV5-1 and TRBJ2-5; D may be TRBD2 (5 bases). The TCR comes from a human donor who received an intestinal transplant. Source: unstimulated CD4+ T cells sorted from spleen or lymph node cells, taken before intestinal transplant. The CDR3 protein is CASGELQETQYF. Here the CDR3 DNA reads TGCGCCAGCGGGGAGTTACAAGAGACCCAGTACTTC.